A selection of T cell receptor beta chains follows, all from one sample in a study of read filtering for tumor transcriptome and immune sequencing. TCRdb recomputed calls from the reads with MiXCR, one row per CDR3 protein. The sample holds about 24,000 distinct CDR3 sequences, approximately 23% seen once. The sequencing sample was made of a population of CD138-negative cells sorted from bone marrow. The receptors originated from a donor over 35 with multiple myeloma. The CDR3 runs from the conserved cysteine through the conserved F or W. D genes are given only for firm matches. Clone size is shown for a subset of rows, as once, few, many or a class of expanded clone.

j_call,v_call,clone_size,d_call,cdr3_nt,cdr3_aa
TRBJ2-7,TRBV5-1,many,-,TGCGCCAGCAGCTTGGACAGGGCGTACGAGCAGTACTTC,CASSLDRAYEQYF
TRBJ2-5,TRBV19,many,TRBD2,TGTGCCAGTAGTGTGGGAGGGTATGAGACCCAGTACTTC,CASSVGGYETQYF
TRBJ1-4,TRBV29-1,few,TRBD1,TGCAGCGCCCAAACAGGGGGGCATGAAAAACTGTTTTTT,CSAQTGGHEKLFF
TRBJ1-6,TRBV2,-,-,TGTGCCAGCAGTGAACAGGGTAGGGAATCACCCCTCCACTTT,CASSEQGRESPLHF
TRBJ1-3,TRBV9,-,-,TGTGCCAGCAGCGTGCGAGGACCTGGAAACACCATATATTTT,CASSVRGPGNTIYF
TRBJ2-5,TRBV5-4,-,-,TGTGCCAGCAGCTTGGACGGAACGACTCAAGAGACCCAGTACTTC,CASSLDGTTQETQYF
TRBJ1-4,TRBV6-5,-,-,TGTGCCAGCAGTGCCGGGACCGCGAGGAAAAAACTGTTTTTT,CASSAGTARKKLFF
TRBJ2-1,TRBV5-6,many,-,TGTGCCAGCAGCAATCTAGAAAAAGACAATGAGCAGTTCTTC,CASSNLEKDNEQFF
TRBJ2-2,TRBV12-3/TRBV12-4,medium-sized,TRBD1,TGTGCCAGCAGTCCCTGGACAGGGGGCGCGTCAAGCACCGGGGAGCTGTTTTTT,CASSPWTGGASSTGELFF
TRBJ2-1,TRBV19,few,TRBD2,TGTGCCAGCAAGTCTAGCGGGGGGCTGAAATACAATGGGCAGTTCTTC,CASKSSGGLKYNGQFF
TRBJ1-4,TRBV7-9,many,TRBD1,TGTGCCAGCAGCTTGGGGGGACAGGATGAAAAACTGTTTTTT,CASSLGGQDEKLFF
TRBJ2-3,TRBV19,-,TRBD2,TGTGCCAGTAGAGGACTAGCGGGGTCAGATACGCAGTATTTT,CASRGLAGSDTQYF
TRBJ2-2,TRBV14,few,-,TGTGCCAGCAGCTCCCCCGGAGGGACCGGGGAGCTGTTTTTT,CASSSPGGTGELFF
TRBJ2-3,TRBV20-1,-,-,TGCAGTGCTGTAGAGGCACCAATGGCAGATACGCAGTATTTT,CSAVEAPMADTQYF
TRBJ1-5,TRBV7-9,-,TRBD1,TGTGCCAGCTCACAGGGGGCCCAGCCCCAGCATTTT,CASSQGAQPQHF
TRBJ2-5,TRBV6-1,many,-,TGTGCCAGCAGGACGGGGGATACCCAAGAGACCCAGTACTTC,CASRTGDTQETQYF
TRBJ1-5,TRBV19,many,TRBD1,TGTGCCTCCCAAGGGGGCCAGGGGGGCAATCAGCCCCAGCATTTT,CASQGGQGGNQPQHF
TRBJ2-3,TRBV28,many,TRBD2,TGTGCCAGCAGTTTTGAGCGGGGGGGCACAGATACGCAGTATTTT,CASSFERGGTDTQYF
TRBJ2-7,TRBV10-3,-,-,TGTGCCATCAGCACCCAAAACACCGGACAGGAGCAGTACTTC,CAISTQNTGQEQYF
TRBJ2-7,TRBV28,few,-,TGTGCCAGCAGCCGCTCCCCCGGGGGGCGGTACGAGCAGTACTTC,CASSRSPGGRYEQYF
TRBJ2-7,TRBV29-1,many,-,TGCAGCGTACGGGACATTAATTTGGGCGAGCAGTACTTC,CSVRDINLGEQYF
TRBJ2-7,TRBV27,many,-,TGTGCCAGCAGTGGTGTGACCTACGAGCAGTACTTC,CASSGVTYEQYF
TRBJ1-1,TRBV7-9,many,-,TGTGCCAGCAGCTTAGCAGCGACGGATGAAGCTTTCTTT,CASSLAATDEAFF
TRBJ2-5,TRBV7-9,many,TRBD2,TGTGCCAGCAGCCTAGCGGCTAGCGCGGAGACCCAGTACTTC,CASSLAASAETQYF
TRBJ1-1,TRBV27,few,-,TGTGCCAGCGGCGAAACTGGACGGGCGAACACTGAAGCTTTCTTT,CASGETGRANTEAFF